This TCR beta chain was captured in a study of blood T cell repertoires in COVID-19. As for the study in general: Acute and convalescent COVID-19 specimens originated in the United States, Italy and Spain. T cells, B-cell-depleted T cells, or PBMCs supplied cDNA or gDNA.

Unmatched junction bases numbered 4, after V lost 0 bases and J lost 2 bases. From germline, CDR1 is MNHEY and CDR2 SVGAGI. The CDR3 covers 16 residues. Source study methods: Reference gene primer amplification gave nucleated cell count estimates. Assay: immunoSEQ multiplex PCR; the TCRdb copy retains only in-frame clones and omits some. Clonal size and the V and J genes are those of that table, whereas D and trimming came from the DNA. The data hold tens of thousands of clones, with 82% observed a single time. The clonotype originates from a human donor in a cohort sampled during active COVID-19. The V and J genes are TRBV6-5 and TRBJ2-3, with 8 bases aligning to TRBD2. What was sequenced was peripheral blood. The CDR3 DNA reads as TGTGCCAGCAGTTACTCGCGGCGGGGGGACACAGATACGCAGTATTTT. As protein: CASSYSRRGDTDTQYF.